The TCR beta chain described here comes from a study of identifying expanded T cells in peripheral blood. The ends were cut back, 1 base at V and 5 bases at J, with 15 bases in the middle. CDR3 length: 16 amino acids. Germline V lookup: CDR1 KGHSH, CDR2 LQKENI. Data came from immunoSEQ multiplex PCR; TCRdb stores just in-frame clones and leaves some out. The repertoire holds some 100,000 clones, with 88% as singletons. Sample: blood. This clonotype was obtained from a person between 18 and 75 years old in good health. The V call is TRBV18, the J call TRBJ2-1; no firm D call. CDR3 sequence reads: CASSPLPDKGHNEQFF. The CDR3 coding sequence is TGTGCCAGCTCACCACTCCCGGATAAGGGCCACAATGAGCAGTTCTTC.